Shown below are 3 T cell receptor beta chains from a single sample sequenced in a study of cytomegalovirus exposure and HLA in healthy donors. The PCR was carried out with 60 Vbeta primers and 13 Jbeta primers. The assay was immunoSEQ multiplex PCR, and TCRdb's table has in-frame clones only and misses some. The sample lists about 160,000 clones, approximately 76% seen once, with approximately 2% in the top ten. The source material was PBMCs. The source is a female donor in good health and CMV-seronegative.

There are a few counts of this clone. Distinct nucleotide sequences in the sample also encode this CDR3. The chain is built from TRBV15 and TRBJ1-2, with D unclear. CDR3 length equals 14 residues. Trimming stripped 0 bases from V and 4 bases from J, with 9 bases between. Germline CDR1 reads LNHNV; CDR2 reads YYDKDF (reference sequence). The CDR3 DNA is TGTGCCACCAGCAGAGATCGGGGAGTCTATGGCTACACCTTC. It codes for CATSRDRGVYGYTF.

The genes are TRBV6-5 and TRBJ1-2; the match to TRBD1 covers 9 bases. The trim removed 5 bases at V and 8 bases at J, leaving 3 bases unmatched. Germline V gives CDR1 MNHEY, CDR2 SVGAGI. The CDR3 has 12 amino acids. CDR3 sequence reads: CASSRDREGYTF. DNA for the CDR3: TGTGCCAGCAGTCGGGACAGGGAAGGCTACACCTTC.

This clone was detected once. The rearrangement links TRBV9 to TRBJ2-7; 12 nucleotides line up with TRBD2. The CDR3 length is 15 residues. J lost 2 bases, V lost 2 bases, and 2 bases had no gene match. Germline CDR1 SGDLS, CDR2 YYNGEE. Here the CDR3 DNA reads TGTGCCAGCAGCGTTGGACTAGCGGGACCCTACGAGCAGTACTTC. Translated, it gives CASSVGLAGPYEQYF. Full variable domain (remainder filled in from reference TRBV9 and TRBJ2-7): DSGVTQTPKHLITATGQRVTLRCSPRSGDLSVYWYQQSLDQGLQFLIQYYNGEERAKGNILERFSAQQFPDLHSELNLSSLELGDSALYFCASSVGLAGPYEQYFGPGTRLTVT.